Below are 10 T cell receptor beta chains sequenced from a single sample in a study of T-cell memory formation after mild COVID-19. Via MiXCR, TCRdb re-called the 5' RACE reads, giving one row per CDR3 protein. The sample records 150,000 to 200,000 distinct CDR3 sequences, 20% to 25% being singletons. The sequenced sample was PBMCs or a T cell subset sorted from them (not recorded which). The receptors were sampled from an adult woman who had mild COVID-19 (a few samples of this study predate the infection). Cell type and time point are not known.

This clonotype has more than one count but fewer than ten. This chain joins TRBV7-9 and TRBJ2-1, with D tentatively TRBD2 (6 bases). CDR3 length: 15 amino acids. V shed 0 bases and J shed 6 bases, with 12 bases lying between them. Germline V gives CDR1 SEHNR, CDR2 FQNEAQ (reference sequence). The CDR3 DNA follows: TGTGCCAGCAGCTTAGCGCCGGGAGAGGCCAATGAGCAGTTCTTC. The encoded protein is CASSLAPGEANEQFF.

As to this clonotype: At one of its ends the junction is not consistent with the germline gene, which may arise from a read error. The V and J genes are TRBV9 and TRBJ1-2; D may be TRBD1 (6 bases). Germline V gene data show CDR1 as SGDLS and CDR2 as YYNGEE. CDR3 size: 13 residues. CDR3 nucleotides: TGTGCCAGCAGCATCAGTCCTTCGACAGGTGGGGACTTC. Its protein product is CASSISPSTGGDF.

The chain combines TRBV29-1 with TRBJ2-5, with D possibly matching TRBD1 (5 bases). CDR3 size: 16 residues. Trimming took off 0 bases at V and 4 bases at J, with 18 bases between the two ends. Germline CDR1 and CDR2: SQVTM and ANQGSEA. The CDR3 spells CSVEDAAGKDGETQYF. In DNA form, the CDR3 reads TGCAGCGTTGAAGATGCCGCAGGGAAGGACGGAGAGACCCAGTACTTC.

This clonotype was seen a few times. The chain couples TRBV5-5 to TRBJ2-1; tentatively, D is TRBD1 or TRBD2 (5 bases each). The CDR3 is 15 residues long. The V end lost 2 bases, the J end lost 8 bases, and 17 bases lay between the germline ends. Germline CDR1 and CDR2: SGHKS and YYEKEE (reference sequence). CDR3 DNA: TGTGCCAGCAGCTTAAAGAAGGGACCTCAGTATGAGCAGTTCTTC. It translates to CASSLKKGPQYEQFF. The full variable domain, in which reference TRBV5-5 and TRBJ2-1 provide the parts outside the CDR3, is DAGVTQSPTHLIKTRGQQVTLRCSPISGHKSVSWYQQVLGQGPQFIFQYYEKEERGRGNFPDRFSARQFPNYSSELNVNALLLGDSALYLCASSLKKGPQYEQFFGPGTRLTVL.

J is TRBJ2-1 and V is TRBV4-1, with TRBD1 matching 10 bases. V dropped 2 bases and J dropped 6; count of bases not matched to a gene: 4. The CDR3 totals 15 residues. The germline gives CDR1 MGHRA, CDR2 YSYEKL. The CDR3 spells CASSQTGTGANEQFF. CDR3 DNA: TGCGCCAGCAGCCAAACCGGGACAGGGGCCAATGAGCAGTTCTTC.

J is TRBJ2-1 and V is TRBV7-9; D unresolved. The germline V gene encodes CDR1 SEHNR and CDR2 FQNEAQ (reference sequence). Trimming removed 6 bases at V and 2 bases at J, with 17 bases between. The CDR3 spans 16 residues. DNA of the CDR3: TGTGCCAGCAGGTTCTGGCCCCCCGGCACCTACAATGAGCAGTTCTTC. Encoded protein: CASRFWPPGTYNEQFF.

The chain carries TRBV7-9 and TRBJ2-5; D possibly corresponds to TRBD1 (5 bases). V was clipped by 1 base and J by 5 bases, with 14 bases between them. The CDR3 loop spans 15 amino acids. Germline V gives CDR1 SEHNR, CDR2 FQNEAQ (reference sequence). The CDR3 protein is CASSLGRTSVETQYF. The CDR3 nucleotides read TGTGCCAGCAGCTTAGGTCGGACATCGGTGGAGACCCAGTACTTC. Using reference TRBV7-9 and TRBJ2-5 for the parts outside the CDR3, the full variable domain is DTGVSQNPRHKITKRGQNVTFRCDPISEHNRLYWYRQTLGQGPEFLTYFQNEAQLEKSRLLSDRFSAERPKGSFSTLEIQRTEQGDSAMYLCASSLGRTSVETQYFGPGTRLLVL.

The gene calls are TRBV30 and TRBJ2-7; D is unresolved. The CDR3 has 13 amino acids. Germline CDR1 is GTSNPN and CDR2 is SVGIG (reference sequence). Trimming took 0 bases from V and 2 from J, leaving 8 bases between them. The CDR3 protein is CAWSVGGTYEQYF. The CDR3 coding sequence is TGTGCCTGGAGTGTAGGTGGGACCTACGAGCAGTACTTC.

This clonotype was observed a few times. The chain links TRBV15 to TRBJ1-1; 8 bases align to TRBD1. V was clipped by 3 bases and J by 8 bases; unmatched bases: 5. The CDR3 has 13 residues. Germline V gives CDR1 LNHNV, CDR2 YYDKDF (reference sequence). This chain's CDR3 is CATSSRRDREAFF. DNA for the CDR3: TGTGCCACCAGCAGCCGCCGGGACAGGGAAGCTTTCTTT. Supplemented by reference TRBV15 and TRBJ1-1, the full variable domain reads DAMVIQNPRYQVTQFGKPVTLSCSQTLNHNVMYWYQQKSSQAPKLLFHYYDKDFNNEADTPDNFQSRRPNTSFCFLDIRSPGLGDTAMYLCATSSRRDREAFFGQGTRLTVV.

The chain joins TRBV4-1 to TRBJ2-3; D is possibly TRBD2 (5 bases). CDR1 is MGHRA and CDR2 is YSYEKL in the germline V gene. Between the trimmed V and J ends, which lost 3 bases and 8 bases, there was a span of 12 bases. This CDR3 is 13 amino acids long. The CDR3 loop reads CASSQVEGGTQYF. The CDR3 DNA reads as TGCGCCAGCAGCCAGGTAGAAGGAGGTACGCAGTATTTT.